These 24 T cell receptor beta chains share one sample of origin, sequenced in a study of shared clonotypes between healthy human individuals. Clones were sequenced by immunoSEQ multiplex PCR, and TCRdb holds only the in-frame ones, with some missing. The table lists over 2 million clones, roughly 96% of them singletons. The sample consisted of naive CD4+ T cells sorted from blood. Subset denoted: CD45RA+ positively selected. Receptor source: a man younger than 35 in good health.

The genes are TRBV29-1 and TRBJ1-2; 8 bases align to TRBD1. V was clipped by 6 bases and J by 1 base; unmatched bases: 7. Germline CDR1 and CDR2: SQVTM and ANQGSEA. The CDR3 extends over 14 amino acids. CDR3 amino acids: CSVHSRGRNYGYTF. The CDR3 DNA follows: TGCAGCGTGCACTCCAGGGGGCGTAACTATGGCTACACCTTC.

This chain links TRBV5-1 with TRBJ2-3; D remains unclear. This CDR3 has 14 amino acids. Germline V gene lookup returns CDR1 SGHRS and CDR2 YFSETQ. Trimming left V 4 bases short and J 2 bases short, with 11 bases between. CDR3 loop: CASSPGKPTDTQYF. CDR3 DNA: TGCGCCAGCAGCCCTGGGAAGCCCACAGATACGCAGTATTTT.

This sequence joins TRBV2 and TRBJ1-2; the match to TRBD1 covers 7 bases. CDR3 length equals 14 residues. V was clipped by 6 bases and J by 2 bases; unmatched bases: 6. Germline CDR1 and CDR2: SNHLY and FYNNEI. The CDR3 nucleotides are TGTGCCAGCAGGGCGGGACAGCAAAACTATGGCTACACCTTC. Translating it yields CASRAGQQNYGYTF.

The chain uses TRBV2 and TRBJ1-5; D unresolved. Between the trimmed V and J ends, which lost 6 bases and 7 bases, there was a span of 16 bases. The germline gives CDR1 SNHLY, CDR2 FYNNEI. The CDR3 has 14 residues. The CDR3 DNA reads TGTGCCAGCAGCTTGGGATCCCTTAGGCAGCCCCAGCATTTT. Translated: CASSLGSLRQPQHF.

The sample holds one count of this clone. The chain has TRBV30 and TRBJ2-1, with D tentatively TRBD1 or TRBD2 (5 bases each). Germline V lookup: CDR1 GTSNPN, CDR2 SVGIG (reference sequence). The CDR3 is 14 amino acids. The ends were cut back, 0 bases at V and 2 bases at J, with 8 bases in the middle. The CDR3 nucleotides are TGTGCCTGGAGTGTGGGGGTCGCCTACAATGAGCAGTTCTTC. This encodes CAWSVGVAYNEQFF.

The chain is built from TRBV28 and TRBJ1-2; weak D call: TRBD1 (5 bases). Trimming stripped 6 bases from V and 0 bases from J, with 14 bases between. Germline CDR1 is MDHEN and CDR2 is SYDVKM. The CDR3 covers 15 residues. For the CDR3, the DNA is TGTGCCAGCAGATCAACAGGACCAGCTAACTATGGCTACACCTTC. Its translation is CASRSTGPANYGYTF.

The rearrangement uses TRBV6-5 and TRBJ1-6, with D possibly matching TRBD1 (5 bases). CDR1 and CDR2 from the germline V gene are MNHEY and SVGAGI. The CDR3 runs to 15 residues. With 6 bases removed from V and 6 bases from J, the gap between germline ends came to 15 bases. CDR3 in amino acids: CASRSTGTLNSPLHF. Written as DNA, the CDR3 is TGTGCCAGCAGAAGCACCGGGACGCTTAATTCACCCCTCCACTTT.

The chain has TRBV5-6 and TRBJ2-7, with 8 nucleotides matching TRBD1. The CDR3 contains 14 residues. V trimming: 6 bases; J trimming: 1 base; junction bases outside the gene matches: 6. CDR1 and CDR2 from the germline V gene are SGHDT and YYEEEE. The CDR3 reads CASTDRGPSYEQYF. The DNA for the CDR3 is TGTGCCAGCACCGACAGGGGACCTTCCTACGAGCAGTACTTC. Complete variable domain (other parts from reference TRBV5-6 and TRBJ2-7): DAGVTQSPTHLIKTRGQQVTLRCSPKSGHDTVSWYQQALGQGPQFIFQYYEEEERQRGNFPDRFSGHQFPNYSSELNVNALLLGDSALYLCASTDRGPSYEQYFGPGTRLTVT.

The genes are TRBV10-3 and TRBJ1-4; tentatively, D is TRBD1 (6 bases). Looked up from germline, CDR1 is ENHRY and CDR2 is SYGVKD. The V and J ends lost 3 bases and 11 bases respectively, with 10 bases between them. The CDR3 is made up of 12 amino acids. CDR3 loop: CAISDIGQKLFF. The CDR3 coding sequence is TGTGCCATCAGTGATATTGGACAGAAACTGTTTTTT.

This clone was picked up many times. The identical CDR3 is also encoded by other nucleotide sequences in the sample. CDR3 in amino acids: CASSLVGYYEQYF. As DNA, the CDR3 is TGCGCCAGCAGCTTGGTAGGGTACTACGAGCAGTACTTC. The chain has TRBV5-1 and TRBJ2-7, with D unclear. V dropped 0 bases and J dropped 3 bases, with 7 bases sitting between them. The germline gives CDR1 SGHRS, CDR2 YFSETQ. The CDR3 extends over 13 amino acids.

This clone was observed once. The sample contains more than one DNA sequence encoding this CDR3. V is TRBV5-1 and J is TRBJ2-1, with D possibly being TRBD1 (6 bases). The CDR3 covers 16 residues. Germline loops: CDR1 SGHRS, CDR2 YFSETQ. The germline V and J ends were trimmed by 4 bases and 0 bases, with 14 bases remaining between them. Written as DNA, the CDR3 is TGCGCCAGCAGCCTAGGGGGTGTCGGCTCCTACAATGAGCAGTTCTTC. It is translated as CASSLGGVGSYNEQFF.

The rearrangement links TRBV4-1 to TRBJ2-3, with TRBD2 matching 8 bases. The CDR3 extends over 18 amino acids. V lost 0 bases and J lost 3; bases outside the gene matches: 11. CDR1 and CDR2 (germline): MGHRA, YSYEKL. Written as DNA, the CDR3 is TGCGCCAGCAGCCAAGATCGTGCGGGGGGTCGATCAACAGATACGCAGTATTTT. Protein sequence: CASSQDRAGGRSTDTQYF.

The chain links TRBV19 to TRBJ1-5; maybe TRBD1 (6 bases). CDR3 length equals 14 residues. The V gene lost 8 bases and the J gene lost 6 bases, with 17 bases spanning the gap. CDR1 LNHDA and CDR2 SQIVND come from the germline V gene (reference sequence). The DNA of the CDR3 is TGTGCCAGTTCCTCTCCGGGGGCCCTTCAGCCCCAGCATTTT. It specifies CASSSPGALQPQHF.

CDR3 nucleotide sequence: TGTGCCAGCAACGTAAGGGTGGCAAGCTATGGCTACACCTTC. It codes for CASNVRVASYGYTF. V usage is TRBV2 and J usage is TRBJ1-2; D not certain. Trimming left V 7 bases short and J 4 bases short, with 16 bases between. The CDR3 has 14 amino acids. Germline values: CDR1 SNHLY, CDR2 FYNNEI.

The J gene is TRBJ2-5, the V gene TRBV6-1; D perhaps matches TRBD1 (5 bases). The CDR3 runs 14 residues. Germline values: CDR1 MNHNS, CDR2 SASEGT. V shed 6 bases and J shed 0 bases, with 11 bases lying between them. CDR3 nucleotides: TGTGCCAGCAGCGAACAGGCCAACCAAGAGACCCAGTACTTC. Its protein is CASSEQANQETQYF.

This clone was observed once. This rearrangement joins TRBV30 to TRBJ2-1, with 10 bases identical to TRBD1. The junction had 15 bases not matched to a gene; V was cut back by 8 bases and J by 8 bases. Per the germline V gene, CDR1 is GTSNPN and CDR2 is SVGIG (reference sequence). The CDR3 runs to 15 residues. For the CDR3, the DNA is TGTGCCCAAAATCCGGGACAGGGGTTAATCGATGAGCAGTTCTTC. Amino acid sequence: CAQNPGQGLIDEQFF.

The V and J genes are TRBV18 and TRBJ2-5; no clear D. The DNA end is a closer match to TRBJ2-7, so the J assignment may be wrong. The CDR3 loop spans 12 amino acids. The germline gives CDR1 KGHSH, CDR2 LQKENI. This CDR3 reads CASSPSLLEQYF. The CDR3 nucleotides read TGTGCCAGCTCACCGAGTCTCCTCGAGCAGTACTTC.

This chain uses TRBV6-1 with TRBJ2-7; D gene ambiguous. CDR1 and CDR2 from the germline V gene are MNHNS and SASEGT. This CDR3 is 11 amino acids long. The V and J ends lost 8 bases and 3 bases respectively, with 8 bases between them. CDR3 sequence (DNA): TGTGCCAGCGCGAGCCTCTACGAGCAGTACTTC. Amino acids: CASASLYEQYF.

The chain uses TRBV12-5 and TRBJ2-2; TRBD2 aligns across 13 bases. Germline V gene sequence: CDR1 LGHNT, CDR2 FRNRAP. J gave up 6 bases and V 6 bases, and 4 bases lay outside the gene matches. There are 15 residues in the CDR3. CDR3 in DNA: TGTGCTAGTGGCCGGACTAGCGGGAGCGCCGGGGAGCTGTTTTTT. The encoded protein is CASGRTSGSAGELFF. Variable domain in full (rest from reference TRBV12-5 and TRBJ2-2): DARVTQTPRHKVTEMGQEVTMRCQPILGHNTVFWYRQTMMQGLELLAYFRNRAPLDDSGMPKDRFSAEMPDATLATLKIQPSEPRDSAVYFCASGRTSGSAGELFFGEGSRLTVL.

This chain links TRBV5-1 with TRBJ1-1; unclear D gene. The CDR3 is made up of 15 amino acids. Per the germline V gene, CDR1 is SGHRS and CDR2 is YFSETQ. V was pared by 0 bases and J by 1 base, with 10 bases between. CDR3 bases: TGCGCCAGCAGCTTGGTCGCTAGGGCGAACACTGAAGCTTTCTTT. Protein: CASSLVARANTEAFF.

The chain joins TRBV6-1 to TRBJ1-5, with 7 bases identical to TRBD1. The V segment lost 4 bases and the J segment 7 bases; nucleotides outside the gene matches: 10. CDR1 is MNHNS, CDR2 SASEGT, per germline. CDR3 length equals 15 residues. CDR3 region: CASSATGEGRQPQHF. CDR3 in DNA: TGTGCCAGCAGTGCTACAGGGGAAGGGCGCCAGCCCCAGCATTTT.

The V gene is TRBV18, the J gene TRBJ1-5, with D tentatively TRBD1 (6 bases). This CDR3 spans 15 amino acids. The V end was cut by 1 base, the J end by 6 bases, with 13 bases between. Germline V lookup: CDR1 KGHSH, CDR2 LQKENI. In DNA form, the CDR3 reads TGTGCCAGCTCACCACTGGCGGGGGCTGGTCAGCCCCAGCATTTT. Amino acid sequence: CASSPLAGAGQPQHF.

The chain joins TRBV19 to TRBJ1-2, with D perhaps matching TRBD1 (6 bases). The CDR3 spans 14 residues. Germline loops: CDR1 LNHDA, CDR2 SQIVND (reference sequence). V was cut by 10 bases and J by 2 bases, with 17 bases left in between. The CDR3 DNA follows: TGTGCCACTTCGTGGGGGGGCGCCAACTATGGCTACACCTTC. It translates to CATSWGGANYGYTF.

The chain recombines TRBV4-3 with TRBJ2-3, with 11 bases that match TRBD2. The J segment lost 4 bases and the V segment lost 2 bases, leaving 8 bases of the junction unmatched. The CDR3 covers 17 residues. CDR1 is LGHNA, CDR2 YSLEER, per germline. CDR3 region: CASSQFLAGGNSDTQYF. The CDR3 nucleotides are TGCGCCAGCAGCCAATTTTTAGCGGGAGGGAATTCAGATACGCAGTATTTT.